This T cell receptor (beta chain) came from a study of cytomegalovirus exposure and HLA in healthy donors. Study-wide results and limits: Sequencing artifact likely explains a cluster of highly shared sequence variants.

Germline CDR1 SGHDT, CDR2 YYEEEE. J gave up 3 bases and V 4 bases, and 9 bases lay outside the gene matches. The CDR3 runs 15 residues. Turning to this clone: Its antigen is unidentified.

The PCR used 60 Vbeta and 13 Jbeta primers. The table came from immunoSEQ multiplex PCR; TCRdb's copy has only in-frame clones and leaves some out. This sample carries some 100,000 clones, 75% to 90% of them seen once, and the ten largest clones take about 3.9%. This chain joins TRBV5-6 and TRBJ1-2, with 7 nucleotides matching TRBD1. This clonotype was obtained from a man in his thirties or forties in good health and CMV-seronegative. Material for sequencing was PBMCs. This CDR3 reads CASSLNRGWYYGYTF. For the CDR3, the DNA is TGTGCCAGCAGCCTTAACAGGGGCTGGTACTATGGCTACACCTTC.